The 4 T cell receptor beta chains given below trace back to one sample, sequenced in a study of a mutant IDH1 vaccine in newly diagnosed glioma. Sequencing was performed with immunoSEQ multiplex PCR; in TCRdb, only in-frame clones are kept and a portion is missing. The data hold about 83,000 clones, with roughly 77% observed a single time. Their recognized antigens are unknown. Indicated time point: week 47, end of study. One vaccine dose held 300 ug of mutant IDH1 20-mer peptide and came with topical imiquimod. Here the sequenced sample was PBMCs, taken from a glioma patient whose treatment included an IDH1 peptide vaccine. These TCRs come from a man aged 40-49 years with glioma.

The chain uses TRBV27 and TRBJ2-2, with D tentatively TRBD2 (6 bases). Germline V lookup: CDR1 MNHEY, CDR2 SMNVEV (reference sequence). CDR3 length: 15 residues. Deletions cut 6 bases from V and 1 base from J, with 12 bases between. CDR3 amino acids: CASSLAVQNTGELFF. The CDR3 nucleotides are TGTGCCAGCAGCTTAGCGGTACAGAACACCGGGGAGCTGTTTTTT.

CDR3: CASSQDRSNEKLFF. Here the CDR3 DNA reads TGTGCCAGCAGCCAAGATAGAAGTAACGAAAAACTGTTTTTT. The chain joins TRBV4-2 to TRBJ1-4; D is uncertain. The CDR3 loop spans 14 amino acids. Trimming removed 0 bases from V and 8 bases from J, with 10 bases in between. Germline loops: CDR1 LGHNA, CDR2 YNFKEQ.

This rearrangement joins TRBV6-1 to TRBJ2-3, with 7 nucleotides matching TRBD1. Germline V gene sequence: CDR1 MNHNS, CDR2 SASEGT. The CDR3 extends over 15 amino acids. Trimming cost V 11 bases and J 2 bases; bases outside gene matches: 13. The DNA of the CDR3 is TGTGCCGGGGATTCCGGGACAGCGGTCACAGATACGCAGTATTTT. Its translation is CAGDSGTAVTDTQYF.

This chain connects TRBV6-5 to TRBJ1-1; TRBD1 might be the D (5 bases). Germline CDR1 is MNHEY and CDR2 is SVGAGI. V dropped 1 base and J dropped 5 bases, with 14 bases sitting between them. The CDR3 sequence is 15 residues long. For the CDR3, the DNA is TGTGCCAGCAGTTACTTCCCGCGGGGGGAAACTGAAGCTTTCTTT. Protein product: CASSYFPRGETEAFF.